The present TCR beta chain was sequenced within a study of shared clonotypes between healthy human individuals. The wider study: Donors consisted of two women and three men between 18 and 49. Three plates were used per donor for CD4 naive, three for CD4 memory, two for CD8 naive and one for CD8 memory.

A CD45RA-negative memory subset and a CD45RA+ naive subset were separated from the CD4+ cells. The authors split each subset's genomic DNA evenly across several immunoSEQ plates. Sequencing used immunoSEQ multiplex PCR; TCRdb keeps in-frame clones, though not all of them. The top ten hold around 1.8% of the sample, which has 550,000 to 700,000 clones, more than 70% seen once. This clone has a handful of counts. The CDR3 sequence is 14 residues long. Looked up from germline, CDR1 is SNHLY and CDR2 is FYNNEI. Trimming took 4 bases from V and 6 from J; bases not matched to a gene: 5. This clonotype was sampled from a young woman in good health. The chain joins TRBV2 to TRBJ1-5, with 8 nucleotides matching TRBD1. The source material was memory CD4+ T cells sorted from blood. Stated subset: CD45RA-negative fraction. CDR3: CASSVDREAQPQHF. In DNA, the CDR3 is TGTGCCAGCAGTGTGGACAGGGAGGCTCAGCCCCAGCATTTT.